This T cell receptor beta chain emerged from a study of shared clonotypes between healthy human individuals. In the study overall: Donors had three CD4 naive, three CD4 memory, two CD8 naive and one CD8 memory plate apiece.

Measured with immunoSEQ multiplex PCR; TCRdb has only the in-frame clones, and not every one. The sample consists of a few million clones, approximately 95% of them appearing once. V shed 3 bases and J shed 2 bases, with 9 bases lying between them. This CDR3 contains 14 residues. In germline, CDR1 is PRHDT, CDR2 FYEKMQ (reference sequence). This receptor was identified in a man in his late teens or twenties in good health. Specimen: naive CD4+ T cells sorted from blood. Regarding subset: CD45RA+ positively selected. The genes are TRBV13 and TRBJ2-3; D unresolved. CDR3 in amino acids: CASSFRLFTDTQYF. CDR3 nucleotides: TGTGCCAGCAGCTTTCGGCTATTCACAGATACGCAGTATTTT. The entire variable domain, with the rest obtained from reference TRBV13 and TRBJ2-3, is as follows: AAGVIQSPRHLIKEKRETATLKCYPIPRHDTVYWYQQGPGQDPQFLISFYEKMQSDKGSIPDRFSAQQFSDYHSELNMSSLELGDSALYFCASSFRLFTDTQYFGPGTRLTVL.